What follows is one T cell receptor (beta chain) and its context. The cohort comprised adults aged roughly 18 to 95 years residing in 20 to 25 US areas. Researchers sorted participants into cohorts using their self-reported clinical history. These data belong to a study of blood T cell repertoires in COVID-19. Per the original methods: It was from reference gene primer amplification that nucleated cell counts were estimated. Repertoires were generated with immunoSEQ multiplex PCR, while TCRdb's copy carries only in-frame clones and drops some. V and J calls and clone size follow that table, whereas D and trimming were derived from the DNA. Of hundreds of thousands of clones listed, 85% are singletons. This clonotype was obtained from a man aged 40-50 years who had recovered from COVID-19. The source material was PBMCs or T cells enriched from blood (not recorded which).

CDR3 protein: CASSKGGYGYTF. The CDR3 nucleotides read TGCGCCAGCTCGAAGGGAGGATATGGCTACACCTTC. This sequence joins TRBV5-1 and TRBJ1-2, with D uncertain. The CDR3 loop spans 12 amino acids. From germline, CDR1 is SGHRS and CDR2 YFSETQ. Trimming removed 7 bases from V and 5 bases from J, with 12 bases in between.